This paragraph reports one T cell receptor beta chain. These data are taken from a study of monozygotic twins with inflammatory bowel disease. The length of the CDR3 is 14 residues. Germline CDR1 is SGDLS and CDR2 is YYNGEE. TCRdb re-called the 5' RACE reads; every CDR3 protein appears as one record, without DNA. This sample's table reports 440,000 or so distinct CDR3 sequences. The rearrangement joins TRBV9 to TRBJ2-1. The specimen sequenced was blood. This receptor was taken from a human donor with ulcerative colitis or Crohn's disease, or a healthy co-twin of an affected twin (not recorded which). The CDR3 region is CASSAIVAYNEQFF.